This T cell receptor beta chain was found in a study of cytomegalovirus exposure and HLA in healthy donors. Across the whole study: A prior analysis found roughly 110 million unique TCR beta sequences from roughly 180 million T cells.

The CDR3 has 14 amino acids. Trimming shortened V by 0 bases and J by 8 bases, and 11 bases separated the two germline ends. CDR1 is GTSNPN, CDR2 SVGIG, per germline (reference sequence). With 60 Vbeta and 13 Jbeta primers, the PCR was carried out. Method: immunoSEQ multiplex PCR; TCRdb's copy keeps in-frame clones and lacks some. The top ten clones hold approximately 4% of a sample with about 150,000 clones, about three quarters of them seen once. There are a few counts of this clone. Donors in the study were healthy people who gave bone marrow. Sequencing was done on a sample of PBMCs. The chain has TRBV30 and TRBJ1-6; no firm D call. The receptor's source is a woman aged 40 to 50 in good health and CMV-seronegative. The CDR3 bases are TGTGCCTGGAGTGTAAATAAGCGGGATTCACCCCTCCACTTT. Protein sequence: CAWSVNKRDSPLHF.